This T cell receptor beta chain was observed in a study of blood T cell repertoires in COVID-19. This CDR3 has 16 residues. The ends were cut back, 0 bases at V and 1 base at J, with 10 bases in the middle. Looked up from germline, CDR1 is KGHSH and CDR2 is LQKENI. TCRdb's copy holds only in-frame clones and misses some; the assay was immunoSEQ multiplex PCR. Seen here are about 110,000 clones, approximately 65% observed once, and the top ten hold around 7.3%. The receptor was isolated from a woman in her fifties or sixties with acute or convalescent COVID-19. The chain combines TRBV18 with TRBJ1-5, with D possibly TRBD1 on 5 matching bases. Sequencing was performed on peripheral blood. In DNA form, the CDR3 reads TGTGCCAGCTCACCACCGGGGGGGGTAAGCAATCAGCCCCAGCATTTT. Translated: CASSPPGGVSNQPQHF.